This T cell receptor beta chain stems from a study of PD-1 blockade in classical Hodgkin lymphoma. Study details: Patients in the cohort were put on intravenous nivolumab, 3 mg/kg every 2 weeks. Overall study results and limits: Compared with baseline, CD4+ but not CD8+ TCR diversity had risen significantly by C4D1.

Germline-derived CDR1 and CDR2 are LGHNA and YSLEER. CDR3 length: 16 amino acids. Trimming removed 0 bases at V and 6 bases at J, with 14 bases between. Note on this clone: Its antigen remains unknown.

Noted time point: cycle 4 day 1 (C4D1), after five to seven weeks of nivolumab. Relapse after autologous stem cell transplantation occurred in every patient, and brentuximab vedotin exposure varied. Here immunoSEQ multiplex PCR was the method, and the copy in TCRdb shows in-frame clones only, minus some. The sample contains 100,000 or so clones, roughly nine tenths of which appear only once. This clonotype originated in a human donor with classical Hodgkin lymphoma. The sample consisted of peripheral blood mononuclear cells (PBMCs), taken before the fourth cycle of nivolumab. The chain uses TRBV4-3 and TRBJ2-2, with a tentative D call TRBD2 (6 bases). For the CDR3, the DNA is TGCGCCAGCAGCCAAGATTGGAGGGAAGTGGCCGGGGAGCTGTTTTTT. Protein: CASSQDWREVAGELFF.